This T cell receptor beta chain was documented in a study of blood T cell repertoires in COVID-19. This clone was seen once. The table came from immunoSEQ multiplex PCR; TCRdb's copy has only in-frame clones and leaves some out. The sample holds a few hundred thousand clones; around 81% are singletons and the top ten take 6.5% to 8.5%. Per germline, CDR1 SGHNT and CDR2 YENEEA. V was clipped by 5 bases and J by 0 bases, with 14 bases between them. CDR3 length: 16 amino acids. The clonotype was recovered from a woman in her thirties or forties with acute COVID-19. Specimen: PBMCs or T cells enriched from blood (not recorded which). The chain carries TRBV11-3 and TRBJ2-1, with D perhaps TRBD1 (6 bases). In DNA form, the CDR3 reads TGTGCCAGCAGCCCCAGGGGCTCCAACTCCTACAATGAGCAGTTCTTC. Its translation: CASSPRGSNSYNEQFF.